This T cell receptor beta chain was retrieved from a study of monozygotic twins with cystic fibrosis. Some clones are missing from TCRdb's copy, which holds only in-frame ones; the method was immunoSEQ multiplex PCR. The sample contains roughly 11,000 clones, almost 85% of which appear only once. On this clone: Its antigen is still unknown.

Study-wide results and caveats: J usage was most co-twin-similar in 8 of 16 pairs, V in 13.

Germline CDR1 is SGHRS and CDR2 is YFSETQ. With 0 bases clipped from V and 6 bases from J, the junction kept 13 bases outside the gene matches. CDR3 size: 18 residues. The sequencing input was blood. The sequence was obtained from a man younger than 30 with cystic fibrosis. The chain combines TRBV5-1 with TRBJ2-3; the match to TRBD1 covers 10 bases. The CDR3 coding sequence is TGCGCCAGCAGCTTGGTTCGGGACAGGGGTCTAGCTAGGGATACGCAGTATTTT. Translating it yields CASSLVRDRGLARDTQYF.